This TCR beta chain was sequenced in a study of cytomegalovirus exposure and HLA in healthy donors. Overall study findings and caveats: Most of the CMV-associated TCR beta chains (in a later analysis) appeared to be HLA-restricted. It was 160 or so TCR beta chains that were listed as cytomegalovirus-associated. In a later analysis, HLA-associated TCR beta chains were more clonally expanded than equally common others.

A remark on this clone: Its antigen is as yet unknown.

This PCR relied on a set of 60 Vbeta primers and 13 Jbeta primers. TCRdb's table, derived via immunoSEQ multiplex PCR, lists solely in-frame clones and lacks some. This table lists roughly 110,000 clones. The germline CDR1 and CDR2 sequences are KGHSH and LQKENI. The CDR3 runs to 16 residues. After removal of 3 bases from V and 2 bases from J, the junction contained 7 bases not matched to a gene. The clonotype comes from a man aged 30-40 years in good health and CMV-seronegative. Sequenced: PBMCs. The V gene is TRBV18, the J gene TRBJ1-1, with TRBD1 matching 9 bases. CDR3 loop: CASSPQGQGDNTEAFF. The CDR3 DNA is TGTGCCAGCTCACCCCAGGGACAGGGTGACAACACTGAAGCTTTCTTT. The complete variable domain, with remaining parts taken from reference TRBV18 and TRBJ1-1, reads NAGVMQNPRHLVRRRGQEARLRCSPMKGHSHVYWYRQLPEEGLKFMVYLQKENIIDESGMPKERFSAEFPKEGPSILRIQQVVRGDSAAYFCASSPQGQGDNTEAFFGQGTRLTVV.